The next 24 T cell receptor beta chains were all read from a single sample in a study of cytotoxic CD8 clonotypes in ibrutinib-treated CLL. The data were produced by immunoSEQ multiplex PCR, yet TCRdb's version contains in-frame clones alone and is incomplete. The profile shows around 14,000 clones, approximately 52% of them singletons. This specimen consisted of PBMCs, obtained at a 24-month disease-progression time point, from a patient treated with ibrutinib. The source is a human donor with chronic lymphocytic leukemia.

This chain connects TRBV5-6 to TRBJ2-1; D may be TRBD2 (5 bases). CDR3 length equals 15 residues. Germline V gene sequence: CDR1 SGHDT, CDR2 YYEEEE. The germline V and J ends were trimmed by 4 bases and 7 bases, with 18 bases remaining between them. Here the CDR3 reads CASSPGGAAGNEQFF. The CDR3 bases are TGTGCCAGCAGCCCCGGAGGAGCAGCTGGGAATGAGCAGTTCTTC.

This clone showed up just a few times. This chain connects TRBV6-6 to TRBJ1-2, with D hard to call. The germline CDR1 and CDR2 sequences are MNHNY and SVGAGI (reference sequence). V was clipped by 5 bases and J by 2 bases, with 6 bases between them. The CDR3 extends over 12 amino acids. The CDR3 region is CASSSLNYGYTF. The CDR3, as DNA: TGTGCCAGCAGTAGCCTAAACTATGGCTACACCTTC.

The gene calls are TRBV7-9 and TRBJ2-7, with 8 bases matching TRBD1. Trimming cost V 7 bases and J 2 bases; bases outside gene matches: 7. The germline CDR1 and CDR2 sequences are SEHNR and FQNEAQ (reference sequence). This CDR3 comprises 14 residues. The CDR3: CASTPGQGTYEQYF. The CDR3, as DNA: TGTGCCAGCACCCCCGGACAGGGCACCTACGAGCAGTACTTC.

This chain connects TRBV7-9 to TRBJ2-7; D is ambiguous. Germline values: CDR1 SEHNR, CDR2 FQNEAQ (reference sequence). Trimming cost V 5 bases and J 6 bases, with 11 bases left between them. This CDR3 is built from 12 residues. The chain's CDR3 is CASSILSSEQYF. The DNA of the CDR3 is TGTGCCAGCAGCATTCTCTCTTCCGAGCAGTACTTC.

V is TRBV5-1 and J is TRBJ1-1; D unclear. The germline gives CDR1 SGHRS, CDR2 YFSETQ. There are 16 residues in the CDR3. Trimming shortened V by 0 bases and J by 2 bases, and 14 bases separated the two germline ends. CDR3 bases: TGCGCCAGCAGCTTGGAAGTGGGTGGACCCAACACTGAAGCTTTCTTT. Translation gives CASSLEVGGPNTEAFF.

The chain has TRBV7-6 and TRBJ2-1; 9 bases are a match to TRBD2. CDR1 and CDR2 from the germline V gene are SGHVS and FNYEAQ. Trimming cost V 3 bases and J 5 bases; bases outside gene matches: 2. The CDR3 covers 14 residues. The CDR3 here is CASSLASGDNEQFF. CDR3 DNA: TGTGCCAGCAGCTTGGCTAGCGGGGACAATGAGCAGTTCTTC. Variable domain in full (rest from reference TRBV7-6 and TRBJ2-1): GAGVSQSPRYKVTKRGQDVALRCDPISGHVSLYWYRQALGQGPEFLTYFNYEAQQDKSGLPNDRFSAERPEGSISTLTIQRTEQRDSAMYRCASSLASGDNEQFFGPGTRLTVL.

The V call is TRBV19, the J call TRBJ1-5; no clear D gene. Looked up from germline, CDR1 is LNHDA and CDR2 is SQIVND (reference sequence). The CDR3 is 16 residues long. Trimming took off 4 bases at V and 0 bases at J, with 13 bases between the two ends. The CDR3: CASSNGGASSNQPQHF. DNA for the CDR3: TGTGCCAGTAGTAATGGTGGCGCTTCTAGCAATCAGCCCCAGCATTTT.

The CDR3: CASSLVGGGEQYF. The CDR3 DNA follows: TGTGCCAGCAGCTTGGTGGGGGGTGGCGAGCAGTACTTC. The gene calls are TRBV7-9 and TRBJ2-7, with D perhaps TRBD2 (6 bases). Trimming pared 3 bases from V and 6 bases from J, leaving 12 bases between. The length of the CDR3 is 13 residues. Per germline, CDR1 SEHNR and CDR2 FQNEAQ (reference sequence).

The chain's CDR3 is CSVAGTSGGSEQFF. The CDR3 nucleotides are TGCAGCGTTGCCGGGACTAGCGGGGGAAGTGAGCAGTTCTTC. This chain connects TRBV29-1 to TRBJ2-1; 14 nucleotides match TRBD2. V gave up 4 bases and J gave up 9 bases; unmatched junction bases: 5. CDR1 is SQVTM, CDR2 ANQGSEA, per germline. There are 14 residues in the CDR3.

The CDR3 reads CSAHRADTQYF. The CDR3 region has the DNA TGCAGTGCTCACAGGGCGGATACGCAGTATTTT. This chain connects TRBV20-1 to TRBJ2-3; D is perhaps TRBD1 (6 bases). The V end lost 5 bases, the J end lost 6 bases, and 9 bases lay between the germline ends. In germline, CDR1 is DFQATT, CDR2 SNEGSKA (reference sequence). The length of the CDR3 is 11 residues.

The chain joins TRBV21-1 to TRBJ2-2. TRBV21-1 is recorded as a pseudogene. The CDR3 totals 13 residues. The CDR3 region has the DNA TGTGCCAGCAGCAGGATATTAGCCGGGGAGCTGTTTTTT. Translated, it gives CASSRILAGELFF.

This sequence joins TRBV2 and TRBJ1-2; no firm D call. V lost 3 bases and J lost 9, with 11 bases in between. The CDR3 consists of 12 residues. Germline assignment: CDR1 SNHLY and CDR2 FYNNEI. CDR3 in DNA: TGTGCCAGCAGTGACAGGTCCGGCAGCTACACCTTC. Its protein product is CASSDRSGSYTF.

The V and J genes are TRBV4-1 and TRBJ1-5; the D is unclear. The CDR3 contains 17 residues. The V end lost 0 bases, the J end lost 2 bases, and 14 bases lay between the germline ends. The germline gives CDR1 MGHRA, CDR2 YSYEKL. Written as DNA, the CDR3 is TGCGCCAGCAGCCAAGATGGGTGGATGAGCGGCAATCAGCCCCAGCATTTT. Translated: CASSQDGWMSGNQPQHF.

DNA for the CDR3: TGTGCCAGCTCAGCCCCCGGGACAGGGAGCAATCAGCCCCAGCATTTT. This codes for CASSAPGTGSNQPQHF. V is TRBV18 and J is TRBJ1-5; TRBD1 agrees at 9 bases. The ends lost 5 bases at V and 1 base at J; junction bases unmatched: 6. The V gene's germline CDR1 is KGHSH and CDR2 LQKENI. The length of the CDR3 is 16 residues.

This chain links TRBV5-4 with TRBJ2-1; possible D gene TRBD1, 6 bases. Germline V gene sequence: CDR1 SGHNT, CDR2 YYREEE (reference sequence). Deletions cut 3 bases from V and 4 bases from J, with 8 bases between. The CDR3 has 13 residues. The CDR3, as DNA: TGTGCCAGCAGCTCCGGGACATACAATGAGCAGTTCTTC. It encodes CASSSGTYNEQFF.

The CDR3 loop is CSVEVGGEGQPQHF. DNA for the CDR3: TGCAGCGTTGAAGTCGGCGGGGAGGGTCAGCCCCAGCATTTT. The gene calls are TRBV29-1 and TRBJ1-5, with D uncertain. Germline CDR1 and CDR2: SQVTM and ANQGSEA. The length of the CDR3 is 14 residues. Between the trimmed V and J ends, which lost 1 base and 6 bases, there was a span of 13 bases.

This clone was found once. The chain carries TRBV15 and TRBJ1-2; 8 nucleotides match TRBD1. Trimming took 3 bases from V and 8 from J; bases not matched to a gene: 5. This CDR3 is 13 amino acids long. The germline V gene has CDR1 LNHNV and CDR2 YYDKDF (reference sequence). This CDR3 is CATSSRTGQGYTF. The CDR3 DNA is TGTGCCACCAGCAGTCGGACAGGGCAGGGCTACACCTTC.

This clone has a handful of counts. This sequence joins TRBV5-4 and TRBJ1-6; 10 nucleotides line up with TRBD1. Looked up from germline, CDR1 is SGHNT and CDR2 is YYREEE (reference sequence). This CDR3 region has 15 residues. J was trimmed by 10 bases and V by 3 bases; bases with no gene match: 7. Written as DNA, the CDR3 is TGTGCCAGCAGCTCAACGACAGGGGGCGCCTCACCCCTCCACTTT. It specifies CASSSTTGGASPLHF.

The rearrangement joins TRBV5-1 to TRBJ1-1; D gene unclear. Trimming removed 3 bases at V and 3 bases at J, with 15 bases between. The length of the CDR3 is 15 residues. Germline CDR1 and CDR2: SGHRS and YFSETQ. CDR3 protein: CASSSEWGGDTEAFF. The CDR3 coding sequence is TGCGCCAGCAGCTCTGAGTGGGGTGGAGACACTGAAGCTTTCTTT.

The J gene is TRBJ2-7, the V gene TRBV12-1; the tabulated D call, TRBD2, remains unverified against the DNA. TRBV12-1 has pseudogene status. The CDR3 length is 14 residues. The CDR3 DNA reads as TGTGCCAGCAGCTTTTACGGGGGTGTCTACGAGCAGTACTTC. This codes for CASSFYGGVYEQYF.

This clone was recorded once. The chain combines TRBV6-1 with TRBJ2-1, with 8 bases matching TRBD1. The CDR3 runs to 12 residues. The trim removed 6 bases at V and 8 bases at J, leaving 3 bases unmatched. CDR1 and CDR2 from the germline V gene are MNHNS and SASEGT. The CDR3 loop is CASRSGGHEQFF. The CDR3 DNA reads TGTGCCAGCAGGTCAGGGGGCCATGAGCAGTTCTTC.

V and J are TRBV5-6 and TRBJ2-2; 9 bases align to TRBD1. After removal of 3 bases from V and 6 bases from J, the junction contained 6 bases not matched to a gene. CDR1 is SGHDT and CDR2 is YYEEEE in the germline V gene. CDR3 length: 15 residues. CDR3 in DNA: TGTGCCAGCAGCTGGGACAGGGAACGATCCGGGGAGCTGTTTTTT. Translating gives CASSWDRERSGELFF.

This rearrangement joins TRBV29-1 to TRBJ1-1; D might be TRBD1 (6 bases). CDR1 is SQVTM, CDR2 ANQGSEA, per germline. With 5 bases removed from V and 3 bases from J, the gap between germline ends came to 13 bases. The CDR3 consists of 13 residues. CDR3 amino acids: CSVQGSGDTEAFF. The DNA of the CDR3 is TGCAGCGTTCAGGGGAGCGGGGACACTGAAGCTTTCTTT.

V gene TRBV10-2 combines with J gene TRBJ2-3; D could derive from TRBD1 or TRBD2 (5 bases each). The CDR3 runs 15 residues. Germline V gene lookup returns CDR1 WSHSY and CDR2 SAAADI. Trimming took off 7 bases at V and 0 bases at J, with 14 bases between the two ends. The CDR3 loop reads CASTRDGPSTDTQYF. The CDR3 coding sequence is TGCGCCAGCACCCGGGACGGGCCTAGCACAGATACGCAGTATTTT.